This T cell receptor beta chain was captured in a study of blood T cell repertoires in COVID-19. This clone was seen more than once but under ten times. How the authors handled the data: Amplification from reference gene primers served as the basis for estimated nucleated cell counts. Libraries were prepared by immunoSEQ multiplex PCR; TCRdb keeps only in-frame clonotypes and omits some of them. The DNA was the basis for D and trimming; V, J and clone size are from that table. In the table there are roughly 20,000 clones, 86% of which are singletons. V lost 2 bases, J lost 4 bases, and 9 bases lay in between. The CDR3 covers 14 residues. CDR1 is MNHNY, CDR2 SVGAGI, per germline (reference sequence).

The rearrangement uses TRBV6-6 and TRBJ2-1; tentative D call: TRBD2 (6 bases). The TCR comes from a human donor in a cohort sampled during active COVID-19. What was sequenced was peripheral blood. The CDR3: CASSYETSYNEQFF. DNA for the CDR3: TGTGCCAGCAGTTACGAGACTAGTTACAATGAGCAGTTCTTC.